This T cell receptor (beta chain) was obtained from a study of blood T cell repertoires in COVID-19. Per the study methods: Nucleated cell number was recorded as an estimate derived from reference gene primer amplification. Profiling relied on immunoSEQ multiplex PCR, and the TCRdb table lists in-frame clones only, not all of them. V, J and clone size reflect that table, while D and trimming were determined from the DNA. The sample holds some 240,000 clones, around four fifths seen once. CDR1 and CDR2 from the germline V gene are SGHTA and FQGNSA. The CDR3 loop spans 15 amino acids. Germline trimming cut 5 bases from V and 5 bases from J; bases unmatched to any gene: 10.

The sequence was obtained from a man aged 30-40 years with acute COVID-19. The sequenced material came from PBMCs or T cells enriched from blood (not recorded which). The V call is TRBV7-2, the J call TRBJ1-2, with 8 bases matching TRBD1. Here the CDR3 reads CASSPSGTGAYGYTF. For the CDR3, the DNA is TGTGCCAGCAGCCCCAGCGGGACAGGCGCTTATGGCTACACCTTC.